This T cell receptor beta chain originates from a study of T cell responses to AZD1222 COVID-19 vaccine. Study outcomes and limitations: The donor cohort was predominantly white British with a female majority, and clonal diversity may have been underestimated. CD4 TCRs covered the whole spike, strongest at regions 160-218 and 743-854. Reportedly, close to half of spike-specific TCRs are directed against unmutated variant regions. Seropositive at baseline were only six AZD1222 recipients.

TCRdb's table, derived via immunoSEQ multiplex PCR, lists solely in-frame clones and lacks some. The sample shows 92,000 or so clones, about 90% of them seen only once. With regard to this clone: Its target is not known.

The sample was peripheral blood, taken on day 0 of AZD1222 vaccination. This sequence was found in an adult in good health.

Written as DNA, the CDR3 is TGTGCCAGCAGTCCCCAGGGACTAGCGGGGAGGGGGGACACCGGGGAGCTGTTTTTT. Protein product: CASSPQGLAGRGDTGELFF. The gene calls are TRBV4-2 and TRBJ2-2; TRBD2 agrees at 13 bases. J lost 3 bases, V lost 6 bases, and 13 bases had no gene match. The germline V gene encodes CDR1 LGHNA and CDR2 YNFKEQ. The length of the CDR3 is 19 residues.